These 11 T cell receptor beta chains were sequenced from one sample in a study of blood T cell repertoires in COVID-19. The assay was immunoSEQ multiplex PCR, and TCRdb's table has in-frame clones only and misses some. The sample consists of over 120,000 clones, around 84% of them appearing once. Sequenced material: peripheral blood. These receptor sequences come from a man in his 60s with active or convalescent COVID-19.

The chain has TRBV18 and TRBJ1-3; D gene unclear. The germline V gene encodes CDR1 KGHSH and CDR2 LQKENI. V was cut by 2 bases and J by 0 bases, with 8 bases left in between. The CDR3 has 15 amino acids. The CDR3 reads CASSPTRNSGNTIYF. The CDR3 nucleotides read TGTGCCAGCTCACCAACCAGGAACTCTGGAAACACCATATATTTT.

The count of this clone is one. The rearrangement joins TRBV2 to TRBJ2-5; 11 bases fit TRBD2. J lost 7 bases, V lost 6 bases, and 13 bases had no gene match. Looked up from germline, CDR1 is SNHLY and CDR2 is FYNNEI. CDR3 length: 16 residues. The CDR3 reads CASRPLDSGGAGTQYF. CDR3 DNA sequence: TGTGCCAGCAGGCCGTTGGATAGCGGGGGGGCGGGGACCCAGTACTTC.

V gene TRBV3-1 (or the pseudogene TRBV3-2) combines with J gene TRBJ2-7; D unclear. The germline V and J ends were trimmed by 4 bases and 3 bases, with 7 bases remaining between them. This CDR3 spans 12 amino acids. Germline V gene lookup returns CDR1 LGHDT and CDR2 YNNKEL (reference sequence). This chain's CDR3 is CASSLTDYEQYF. The CDR3 coding sequence is TGTGCCAGCAGCCTCACTGACTACGAGCAGTACTTC.

This clone has a handful of counts. This chain links TRBV3-1 (or the pseudogene TRBV3-2) with TRBJ1-6; D ambiguous. The CDR3 is 13 residues long. Germline V gene data show CDR1 as LGHDT and CDR2 as YNNKEL (reference sequence). V gave up 2 bases and J gave up 10 bases, with 9 bases separating them. DNA of the CDR3: TGTGCCAGCAGCCAAAATCTCGTATCACCCCTCCACTTT. It encodes CASSQNLVSPLHF.

The chain joins TRBV6-4 to TRBJ2-2; 10 nucleotides line up with TRBD2. The V gene end was trimmed by 7 bases and the J gene end by 6 bases; junction bases not matched to a gene: 8. Germline values: CDR1 MRHNA, CDR2 SNTAGT. The CDR3 is made up of 15 amino acids. CDR3 in amino acids: CASKPSGSFPGELFF. As DNA, the CDR3 is TGTGCCAGCAAGCCTAGCGGGAGTTTTCCCGGGGAGCTGTTTTTT.

CDR3 residues: CASSWTGGRRNEQYV. The CDR3 region has the DNA TGTGCCAGCAGTTGGACAGGGGGCCGCAGGAACGAGCAGTACGTC. The genes are TRBV28 and TRBJ2-7, with 11 bases matching TRBD1. This CDR3 spans 15 amino acids. V gave up 4 bases and J gave up 5 bases; unmatched junction bases: 7. Germline loops: CDR1 MDHEN, CDR2 SYDVKM.

CDR3 amino acids: CASSAGGEQYF. The CDR3 DNA reads TGTGCCAGCAGCGCGGGGGGCGAGCAGTACTTC. This rearrangement joins TRBV5-6 to TRBJ2-7; 8 bases are a match to TRBD2. This CDR3 has 11 amino acids. Trimming removed 4 bases from V and 6 bases from J; junction bases left unmatched: 0. From germline, CDR1 is SGHDT and CDR2 YYEEEE.

The chain has TRBV5-1 and TRBJ1-2; possible D gene TRBD1, 6 bases. The CDR3 has 14 amino acids. With 0 bases removed from V and 3 bases from J, the gap between germline ends came to 9 bases. CDR1 and CDR2 (germline): SGHRS, YFSETQ. In DNA, the CDR3 is TGCGCCAGCAGCTTGGAGAAGGGGGACTATGGCTACACCTTC. This gives the protein CASSLEKGDYGYTF.

The rearrangement uses TRBV5-1 and TRBJ2-6; 7 bases are a match to TRBD1. The CDR3 runs 15 residues. Germline V lookup: CDR1 SGHRS, CDR2 YFSETQ. Trimming took 6 bases from V and 0 from J; bases not matched to a gene: 3. This chain's CDR3 is CASNRGDSGANVLTF. The CDR3 nucleotides are TGCGCCAGCAACAGGGGAGACTCTGGGGCCAACGTCCTGACTTTC.

The V call is TRBV28, the J call TRBJ1-2, with TRBD1 matching over 7 bases. The J segment lost 2 bases and the V segment lost 6 bases, leaving 9 bases of the junction unmatched. CDR1 is MDHEN and CDR2 is SYDVKM in the germline V gene. The CDR3 extends over 15 amino acids. The CDR3 is CASRRTGVTNYGYTF. DNA of the CDR3: TGTGCCAGCAGGCGGACAGGAGTTACGAACTATGGCTACACCTTC.

The rearrangement links TRBV5-8 to TRBJ1-4, with a tentative D call TRBD1 (5 bases). Trimming left V 0 bases short and J 8 bases short, with 17 bases between. The CDR3 spans 16 residues. The germline V gene has CDR1 SGHTS and CDR2 YDEGEE. This CDR3 reads CASSLVNGGGGEKLFF. The DNA for the CDR3 is TGTGCCAGCAGCTTGGTTAACGGGGGTGGAGGAGAAAAACTGTTTTTT. Together with reference TRBV5-8 and TRBJ1-4, the CDR3 gives the full variable domain: EAGVTQSPTHLIKTRGQQATLRCSPISGHTSVYWYQQALGLGLQFLLWYDEGEERNRGNFPPRFSGRQFPNYSSELNVNALELEDSALYLCASSLVNGGGGEKLFFGSGTQLSVL.